This note documents a single T cell receptor (beta chain) sequence. This specimen comes from a study of blood T cell repertoires in COVID-19. Authors' processing steps: Estimation of nucleated cell counts was performed using reference gene primer amplification. Method: immunoSEQ multiplex PCR; TCRdb's copy keeps in-frame clones and lacks some. V, J and clone size reflect that table, while D and trimming were determined from the DNA. The data hold tens of thousands of clones, with 65% to 80% observed a single time. CDR1 and CDR2 from the germline V gene are SGHDN and FVKESK. V lost 7 bases and J lost 1, with 9 bases in between. CDR3 length equals 13 residues.

Specimen: peripheral blood. The receptor was isolated from a man aged 60 to 69 with active or convalescent COVID-19. The V call is TRBV14, the J call TRBJ2-3; weak D call: TRBD1 (6 bases). This chain's CDR3 is CASTHRGTDTQYF. The CDR3 coding sequence is TGTGCCAGCACCCACAGGGGCACAGATACGCAGTATTTT.